Below, one T cell receptor beta chain is given with its context. What it binds is unknown. Germline V gene sequence: CDR1 SGHRS, CDR2 YFSETQ. The V end lost 3 bases, the J end lost 0 bases, and 8 bases lay between the germline ends. This CDR3 is built from 14 residues. The repertoire was sequenced with immunoSEQ multiplex PCR; TCRdb's copy has only in-frame clones and lacks some. In the table there are roughly 140,000 clones, 80% to 95% of which are singletons. These data are taken from a study of T cell responses to AZD1222 COVID-19 vaccine. Points from the study as a whole: Clonal diversity was possibly underestimated, and the donors were mostly white British, with more females. Only a handful of individuals given AZD1222 were seropositive at baseline.

This receptor was identified in an adult in good health. This rearrangement joins TRBV5-1 to TRBJ2-3, with D perhaps matching TRBD2 (5 bases). This specimen was peripheral blood, taken on day 0 of MenACWY control vaccination. The CDR3 DNA follows: TGCGCCAGCAGCTCGACTACTAGCACAGATACGCAGTATTTT. Amino acids: CASSSTTSTDTQYF.